This entry describes one T cell receptor (beta chain). Its specificity is not known. These data belong to a study of Ad26.COV2.S vaccination and SARS-CoV-2 variants. As for the study in general: Each vaccinee took Ad26.COV2.S intramuscularly, once or twice 56 days apart. Study outcomes and limitations: A substantial breadth of spike-specific CD8+ and CD4+ T cell responses after vaccination has been reported. Possibly, TCR breadth and depth analyses underestimated total T cell responses.

The sample's treatment: about 20 received Ad26.COV2.S at low or high dose, single or two shots; roughly five received placebo; per-sample allocation not given. Sampling occurred on day 63 after the first vaccine or placebo injection. This vaccine is an Ad26 vector that expresses the Wuhan-strain SARS-CoV-2 spike. Some clones are missing from TCRdb's copy, which holds only in-frame ones; the method was immunoSEQ multiplex PCR. The sample gives about 680,000 clones, roughly nine tenths of which show up once; approximately 1.5% is in the top ten. CDR3 length: 14 residues. The V gene lost 1 base and the J gene lost 7 bases, with 10 bases spanning the gap. CDR1 and CDR2 from the germline V gene are SGHTA and FQGNSA.

Material: peripheral blood, obtained in a trial of Ad26.COV2.S vaccine versus placebo. The chain employs TRBV7-2 and TRBJ1-4; D remains ambiguous. The sequence came from a person between 18 and 59 years old who received the Ad26.COV2.S COVID-19 vaccine or a placebo. The DNA of the CDR3 is TGTGCCAGCAGCTTAGTCCCGGGGAGTGAAAAACTGTTTTTT. Its protein product is CASSLVPGSEKLFF.